Included here is one TCR beta chain sequence, with context. This clonotype has more than one count but fewer than ten. Its binding antigen is unknown. There are no base qualities to consult, and no much larger clone falls within one base. For sequencing, an Illumina HiSeq 1500 was employed. The raw public data were reprocessed by TCRdb itself: fastp quality trimming at Q25, MiXCR clonotype calling, in-frame beta chains only. Records with the same CDR3 protein are collapsed into one entry carrying the most frequent genes and DNA. This sample holds 650,000 to 900,000 distinct CDR3 sequences; approximately 32% were observed only once. Together, the top ten hold less than 15% of the sample. Germline trimming: 4 bases from V, 0 bases from J; junction bases outside gene matches: 11. From cysteine to phenylalanine, the CDR3 is 17 amino acids long. Kept here is only the CDR3 DNA, which spans 51 bases and is read in frame from base 1. From the germline V gene, CDR1 is SGHTA and CDR2 is FQGTGA.

The intended sense of this specimen's treatment or condition label: in vitro stimulation with specific CMV peptide epitopes to enrich CMV-specific T cells. The sample belongs to a study of T cell repertoires in cytomegalovirus infection (dated by TCRdb to the late 2010s). In terms of the full investigation: Alongside well-studied HLA-B-restricted epitopes, the peptide stimulations were aimed at recently identified HLA-C-restricted CMV epitopes, whose presentation resists viral immunomodulation. Because public TCR beta signatures pointed to carriage of CMV infection together with the matching HLA type, the HLA type of each donor mattered for the analysis.

General findings and caveats noted by the study authors: The ex vivo response was dominated by HLA-C-restricted CMV-specific TCR beta clonotypes, which also provided the single most frequent clonotype in two of eight donors. In both this cohort and an independent roughly 360-donor cohort, the cumulative frequency of public TCR beta family members distinguished carriers of CMV infection plus the relevant HLA type.

The chain is assembled from TRBV7-3 and TRBJ1-1, and TRBD1 aligns with 7 junction nucleotides. This material consisted of cultured CD8+ T cells from PBMCs, taken from culture after CMV antigen stimulation. The clonotype originates from a human donor in good health (CMV status not recorded). Some clones in this sample may be carry-over from other donors' samples. The CDR3 amino acid sequence is: CASSSTAGTAMNTEAFF. The DNA reads TGTGCCAGCAGCTCAACAGCCGGGACAGCCATGAACACTGAAGCTTTCTTT.